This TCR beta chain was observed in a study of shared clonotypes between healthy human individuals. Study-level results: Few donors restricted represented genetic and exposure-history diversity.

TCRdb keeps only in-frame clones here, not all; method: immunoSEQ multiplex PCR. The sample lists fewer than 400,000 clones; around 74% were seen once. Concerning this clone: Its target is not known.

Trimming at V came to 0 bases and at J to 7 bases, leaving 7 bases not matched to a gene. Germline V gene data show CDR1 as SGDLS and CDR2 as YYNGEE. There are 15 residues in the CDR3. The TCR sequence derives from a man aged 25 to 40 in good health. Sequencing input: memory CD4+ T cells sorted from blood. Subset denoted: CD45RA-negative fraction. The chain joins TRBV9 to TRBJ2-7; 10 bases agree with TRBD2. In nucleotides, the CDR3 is TGTGCCAGCAGCGTAGCAAGCGGGAGGGCCGAAGAGCAGTACTTC. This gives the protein CASSVASGRAEEQYF.